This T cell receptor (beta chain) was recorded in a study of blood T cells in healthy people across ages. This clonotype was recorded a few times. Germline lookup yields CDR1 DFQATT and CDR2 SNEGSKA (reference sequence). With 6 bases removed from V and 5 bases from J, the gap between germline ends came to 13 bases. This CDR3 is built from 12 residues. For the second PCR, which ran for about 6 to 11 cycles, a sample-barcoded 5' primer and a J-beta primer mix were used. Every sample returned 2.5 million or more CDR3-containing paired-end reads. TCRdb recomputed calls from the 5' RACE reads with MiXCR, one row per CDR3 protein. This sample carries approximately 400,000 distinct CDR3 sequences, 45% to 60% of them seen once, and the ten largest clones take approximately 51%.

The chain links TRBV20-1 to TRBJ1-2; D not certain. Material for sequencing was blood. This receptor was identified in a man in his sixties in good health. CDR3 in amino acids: CSALSVLYGYTF. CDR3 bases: TGCAGTGCCCTTAGTGTCCTTTATGGCTACACCTTC.